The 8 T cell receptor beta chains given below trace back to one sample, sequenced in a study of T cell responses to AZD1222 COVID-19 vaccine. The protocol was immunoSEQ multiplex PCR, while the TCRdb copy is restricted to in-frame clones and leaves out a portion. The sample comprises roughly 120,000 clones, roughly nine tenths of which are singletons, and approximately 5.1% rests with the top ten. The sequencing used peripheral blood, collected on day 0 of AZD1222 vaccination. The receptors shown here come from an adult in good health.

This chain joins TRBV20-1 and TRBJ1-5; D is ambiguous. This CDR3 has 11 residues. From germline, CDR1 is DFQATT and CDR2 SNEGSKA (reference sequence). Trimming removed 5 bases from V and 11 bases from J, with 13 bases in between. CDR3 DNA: TGCAGTGCTCCCGACCGAAAAACCCAGCATTTT. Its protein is CSAPDRKTQHF.

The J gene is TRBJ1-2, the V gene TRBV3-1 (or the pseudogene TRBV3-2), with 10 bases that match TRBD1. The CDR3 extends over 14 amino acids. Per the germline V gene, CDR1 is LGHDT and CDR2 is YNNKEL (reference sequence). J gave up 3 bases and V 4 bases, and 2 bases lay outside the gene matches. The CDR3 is CASSLGQGDYGYTF. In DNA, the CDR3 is TGTGCCAGCAGCCTCGGACAGGGGGACTATGGCTACACCTTC.

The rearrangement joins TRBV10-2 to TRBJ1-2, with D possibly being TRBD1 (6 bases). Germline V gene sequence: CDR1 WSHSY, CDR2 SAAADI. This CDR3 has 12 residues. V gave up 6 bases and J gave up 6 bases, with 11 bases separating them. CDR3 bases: TGCGCCAGCAGCTTCGGACAGAATGGCTACACCTTC. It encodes CASSFGQNGYTF.

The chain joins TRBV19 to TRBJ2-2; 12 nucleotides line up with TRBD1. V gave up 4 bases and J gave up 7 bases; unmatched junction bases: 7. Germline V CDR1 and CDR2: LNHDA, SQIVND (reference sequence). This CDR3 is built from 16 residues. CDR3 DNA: TGTGCCAGTAGTACTTACGGGACAGGGGGCGGCGGGGAGCTGTTTTTT. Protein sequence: CASSTYGTGGGGELFF. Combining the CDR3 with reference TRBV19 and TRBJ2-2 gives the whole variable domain DGGITQSPKYLFRKEGQNVTLSCEQNLNHDAMYWYRQDPGQGLRLIYYSQIVNDFQKGDIAEGYSVSREKKESFPLTVTSAQKNPTAFYLCASSTYGTGGGGELFFGEGSRLTVL.

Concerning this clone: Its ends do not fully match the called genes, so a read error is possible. The chain's CDR3 is CASRLNSRDRVNSPLHF. CDR3 DNA: TGTGCCAGCAGACTAAATTCCCGGGACAGGGTAAATTCACCCCTTCACTTT. This rearrangement joins TRBV4-2 to TRBJ1-6; 9 positions agree with TRBD1. Germline V gene sequence: CDR1 LGHNA, CDR2 YNFKEQ. The CDR3 consists of 17 residues.

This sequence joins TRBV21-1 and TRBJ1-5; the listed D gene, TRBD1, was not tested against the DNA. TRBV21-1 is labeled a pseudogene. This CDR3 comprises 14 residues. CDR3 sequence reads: CASSKAGGGQPQHF. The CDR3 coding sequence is TGTGCCAGCAGCAAGGCAGGGGGTGGTCAGCCCCAGCATTTT.

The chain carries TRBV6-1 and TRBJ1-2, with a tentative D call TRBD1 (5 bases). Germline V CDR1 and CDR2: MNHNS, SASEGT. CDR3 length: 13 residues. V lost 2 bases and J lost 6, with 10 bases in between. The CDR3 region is CASSERGDDGYTF. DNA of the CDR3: TGTGCCAGCAGTGAAAGAGGGGACGATGGCTACACCTTC.

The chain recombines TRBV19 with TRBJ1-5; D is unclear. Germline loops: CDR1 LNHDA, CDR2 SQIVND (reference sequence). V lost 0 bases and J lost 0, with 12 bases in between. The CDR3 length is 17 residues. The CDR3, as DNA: TGTGCCAGTAGTATAGAGGTAGGAACTTATAGCAATCAGCCCCAGCATTTT. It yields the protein CASSIEVGTYSNQPQHF.